These T cell receptor beta chains were read from a single sample in a study of Graves' ophthalmopathy and Graves' hyperthyroidism. Via MiXCR, TCRdb re-called the multiplex PCR reads, giving one row per CDR3 protein. The sample holds about 210,000 distinct CDR3 sequences, roughly 27% seen once. Sequencing input: peripheral blood. The receptors stem from a man over 45 with Graves' ophthalmopathy. Both conserved end residues are part of each CDR3. The D gene is left open where the match is weak. Clone size appears in some rows only: once, few, many, or a class for an expanded clone.

len	v_gene	abundance	j_gene	d_gene	CDR3nt	CDR3aa
17	TRBV15	many	TRBJ1-5	.	TGTGCCACCAGCAGAGATCCTATAAAGGCTAGCAATCAGCCCCAGCATTTT	CATSRDPIKASNQPQHF
18	TRBV4-1	many	TRBJ2-5	TRBD2	TGCGCCAGCAGCCAAGACGTAGGAACTAGCGGGAGTTCAGAGACCCAGTACTTC	CASSQDVGTSGSSETQYF
14	TRBV7-3	.	TRBJ1-1	.	TGTGCCAGCAGCTTCGCACCCCTGAACACTGAAGCTTTCTTT	CASSFAPLNTEAFF
14	TRBV6-1	many	TRBJ1-1	.	TGTGCCAGCAGTGACTGGGGGACGAACACTGAAGCTTTCTTT	CASSDWGTNTEAFF
14	TRBV7-2	many	TRBJ1-2	.	TGTGCCAGCAGCTTAGAGGGCTCTGTCTATGGCTACACCTTC	CASSLEGSVYGYTF
15	TRBV4-1	many	TRBJ2-2	.	TGCGCCAGCAGCCCCGTAAGGCTCCGAACCGGGGAGCTGTTTTTT	CASSPVRLRTGELFF
13	TRBV2	many	TRBJ1-2	.	TGTGCCAGCAGGCCTACAGGGTCCTATGGCTACACCTTC	CASRPTGSYGYTF
14	TRBV11-2	many	TRBJ1-6	.	TGTGCCAGCAGCTTAGACTCCGGGACGGCACCCCTCCACTTT	CASSLDSGTAPLHF
18	TRBV15	many	TRBJ1-1	.	TGTGCCACCAGCAGAGCTGGGGGCAGTTCGCATAGTTCTGGCCAAGCTTTCTTT	CATSRAGGSSHSSGQAFF
15	TRBV27	.	TRBJ2-7	TRBD2	TGTGCCAGCCGGTTGGGGAGCGGGGGCTCCTACGAGCAGTACTTC	CASRLGSGGSYEQYF
14	TRBV6-5	many	TRBJ2-7	.	TGTGCCAGCAGTTACTCGGGTCAACCCTACGAGCAGTACTTC	CASSYSGQPYEQYF
14	TRBV5-1	many	TRBJ2-5	TRBD1	TGCGCCAGCAGCTGGGGACAGGGCCAAGAGACCCAGTACTTC	CASSWGQGQETQYF
16	TRBV12-3/TRBV12-4	.	TRBJ1-1	.	TGTGCCAGCAGTCTCCCCGCTTGGCAGATGCGCACTGAAGCTTTCTTT	CASSLPAWQMRTEAFF
18	TRBV28	many	TRBJ1-5	.	TGTGCCTGCAGTTTCCCAGGGTCCGGGGGCTATAGCAATCAGCCCCAGCATTTT	CACSFPGSGGYSNQPQHF
17	TRBV5-6	many	TRBJ2-7	TRBD2	TGTGCCAGCAGCCCCAACGGACTAGCGGGAGGCGCCTACGAGCAGTACTTC	CASSPNGLAGGAYEQYF